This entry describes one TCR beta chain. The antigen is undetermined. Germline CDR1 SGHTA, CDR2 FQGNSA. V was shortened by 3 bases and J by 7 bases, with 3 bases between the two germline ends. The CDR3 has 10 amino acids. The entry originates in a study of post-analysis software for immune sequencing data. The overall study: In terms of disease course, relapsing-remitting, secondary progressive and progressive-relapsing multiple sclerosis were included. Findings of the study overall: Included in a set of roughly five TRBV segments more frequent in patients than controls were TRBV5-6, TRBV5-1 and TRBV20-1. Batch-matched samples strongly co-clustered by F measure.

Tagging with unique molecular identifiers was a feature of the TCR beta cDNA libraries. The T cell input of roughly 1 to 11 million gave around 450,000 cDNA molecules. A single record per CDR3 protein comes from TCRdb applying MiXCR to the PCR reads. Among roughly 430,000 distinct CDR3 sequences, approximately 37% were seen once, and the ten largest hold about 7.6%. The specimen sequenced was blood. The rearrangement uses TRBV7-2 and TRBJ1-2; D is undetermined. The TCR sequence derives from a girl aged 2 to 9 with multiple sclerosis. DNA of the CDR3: TGTGCCAGCAGCTTGGGTGGCTACACCTTC. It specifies CASSLGGYTF.